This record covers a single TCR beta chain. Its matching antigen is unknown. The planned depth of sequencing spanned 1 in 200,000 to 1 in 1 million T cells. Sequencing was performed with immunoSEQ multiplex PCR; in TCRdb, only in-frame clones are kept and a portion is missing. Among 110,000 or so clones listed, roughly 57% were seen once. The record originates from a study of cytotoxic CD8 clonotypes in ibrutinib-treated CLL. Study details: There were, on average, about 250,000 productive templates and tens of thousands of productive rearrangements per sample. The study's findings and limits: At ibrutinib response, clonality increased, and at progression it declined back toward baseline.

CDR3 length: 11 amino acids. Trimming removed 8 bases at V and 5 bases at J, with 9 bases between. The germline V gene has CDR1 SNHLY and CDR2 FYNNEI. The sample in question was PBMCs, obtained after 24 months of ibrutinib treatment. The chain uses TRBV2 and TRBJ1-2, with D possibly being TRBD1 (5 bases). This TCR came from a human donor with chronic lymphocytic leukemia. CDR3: CASGEGYGYTF. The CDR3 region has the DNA TGTGCCAGCGGGGAGGGGTATGGCTACACCTTC.